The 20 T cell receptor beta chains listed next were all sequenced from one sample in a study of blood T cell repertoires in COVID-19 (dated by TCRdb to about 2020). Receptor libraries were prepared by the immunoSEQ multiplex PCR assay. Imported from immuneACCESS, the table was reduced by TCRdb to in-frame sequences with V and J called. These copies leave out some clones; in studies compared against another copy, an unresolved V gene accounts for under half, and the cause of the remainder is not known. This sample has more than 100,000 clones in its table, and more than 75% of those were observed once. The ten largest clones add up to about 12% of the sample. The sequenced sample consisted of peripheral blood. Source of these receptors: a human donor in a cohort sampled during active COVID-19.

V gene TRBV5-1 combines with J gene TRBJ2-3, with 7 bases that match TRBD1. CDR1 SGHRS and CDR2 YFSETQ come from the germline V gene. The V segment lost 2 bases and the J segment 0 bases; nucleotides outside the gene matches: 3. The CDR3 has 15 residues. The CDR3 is CASSFPGQSTDTQYF. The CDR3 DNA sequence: TGCGCCAGCAGCTTCCCGGGACAGAGCACAGATACGCAGTATTTT.

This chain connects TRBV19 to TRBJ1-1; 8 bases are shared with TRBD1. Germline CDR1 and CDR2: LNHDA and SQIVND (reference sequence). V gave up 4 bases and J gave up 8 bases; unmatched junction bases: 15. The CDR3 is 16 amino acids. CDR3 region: CASSTGQGRPGVEAFF. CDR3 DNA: TGTGCCAGTAGTACAGGACAGGGACGACCTGGGGTGGAAGCTTTCTTT.

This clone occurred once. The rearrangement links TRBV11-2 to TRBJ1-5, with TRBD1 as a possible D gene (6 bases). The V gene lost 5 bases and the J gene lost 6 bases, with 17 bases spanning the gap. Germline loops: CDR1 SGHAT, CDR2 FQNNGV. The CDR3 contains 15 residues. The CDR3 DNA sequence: TGTGCCAGCAGCCAGGCACAGGGTGTAAGTCAGCCCCAGCATTTT. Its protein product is CASSQAQGVSQPQHF. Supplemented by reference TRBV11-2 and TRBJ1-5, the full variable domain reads EAGVAQSPRYKIIEKRQSVAFWCNPISGHATLYWYQQILGQGPKLLIQFQNNGVVDDSQLPKDRFSAERLKGVDSTLKIQPAKLEDSAVYLCASSQAQGVSQPQHFGDGTRLSIL.

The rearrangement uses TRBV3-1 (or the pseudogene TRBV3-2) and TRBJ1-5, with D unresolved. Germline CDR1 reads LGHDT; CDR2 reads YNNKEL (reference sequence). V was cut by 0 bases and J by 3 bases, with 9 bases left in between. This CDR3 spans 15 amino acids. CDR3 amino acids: CASSQDFRVNQPQHF. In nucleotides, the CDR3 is TGTGCCAGCAGCCAAGATTTCCGGGTCAATCAGCCCCAGCATTTT.

The CDR3 bases are TGTGCCAGCAGTTCACCAGGGTGGAACACTGAAGCTTTCTTT. Translated, it gives CASSSPGWNTEAFF. The chain combines TRBV28 with TRBJ1-1; D perhaps matches TRBD1 (5 bases). Between the trimmed V and J ends, which lost 4 bases and 1 base, there was a span of 10 bases. CDR3 length: 14 amino acids. Germline lookup yields CDR1 MDHEN and CDR2 SYDVKM.

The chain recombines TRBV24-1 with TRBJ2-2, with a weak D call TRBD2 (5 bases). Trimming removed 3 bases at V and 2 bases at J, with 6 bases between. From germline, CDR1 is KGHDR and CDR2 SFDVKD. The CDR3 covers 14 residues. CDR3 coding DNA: TGTGCCACCAGTGATCGGGGAAACACCGGGGAGCTGTTTTTT. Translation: CATSDRGNTGELFF.

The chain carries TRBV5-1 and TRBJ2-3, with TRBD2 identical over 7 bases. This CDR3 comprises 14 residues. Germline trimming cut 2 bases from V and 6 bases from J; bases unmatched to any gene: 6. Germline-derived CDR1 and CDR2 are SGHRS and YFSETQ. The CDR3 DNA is TGCGCCAGCAGCTTTCGCCTAGCGGCCGATACGCAGTATTTT. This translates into CASSFRLAADTQYF.

CDR3 sequence reads: CASRQGTGTGELFF. In DNA, the CDR3 is TGCGCCAGTAGACAGGGGACGGGCACCGGGGAGCTGTTTTTT. J is TRBJ2-2 and V is TRBV10-2; 8 bases fit TRBD1. Germline V gene lookup returns CDR1 WSHSY and CDR2 SAAADI. V lost 9 bases to trimming and J lost 4 bases; unmatched junction nucleotides: 7. The CDR3 sequence is 14 residues long.

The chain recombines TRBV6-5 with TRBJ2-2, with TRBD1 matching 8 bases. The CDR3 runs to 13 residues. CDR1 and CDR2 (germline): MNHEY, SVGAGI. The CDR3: CATGTGNTGELFF. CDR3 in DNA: TGTGCTACTGGGACAGGGAACACCGGGGAGCTGTTTTTT.

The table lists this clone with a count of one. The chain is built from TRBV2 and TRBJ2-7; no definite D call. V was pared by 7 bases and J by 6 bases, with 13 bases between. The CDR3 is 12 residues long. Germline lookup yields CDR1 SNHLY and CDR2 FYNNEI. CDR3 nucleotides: TGTGCCAGCACCCGACTCCCCCCCGAGCAGTACTTC. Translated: CASTRLPPEQYF. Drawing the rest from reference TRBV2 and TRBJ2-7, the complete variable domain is EPEVTQTPSHQVTQMGQEVILRCVPISNHLYFYWYRQILGQKVEFLVSFYNNEISEKSEIFDDQFSVERPDGSNFTLKIRSTKLEDSAMYFCASTRLPPEQYFGPGTRLTVT.

CDR3 DNA sequence: TGTGCCAGTAGTATAGGCCTTGGGGGGGGGCCCAACACTGAAGCTTTCTTT. Amino acid sequence: CASSIGLGGGPNTEAFF. The chain combines TRBV19 with TRBJ1-1, with D perhaps TRBD1 (6 bases). Per the germline V gene, CDR1 is LNHDA and CDR2 is SQIVND (reference sequence). V was trimmed by 1 base and J by 2 bases, leaving 17 bases between them. The CDR3 length is 17 residues.

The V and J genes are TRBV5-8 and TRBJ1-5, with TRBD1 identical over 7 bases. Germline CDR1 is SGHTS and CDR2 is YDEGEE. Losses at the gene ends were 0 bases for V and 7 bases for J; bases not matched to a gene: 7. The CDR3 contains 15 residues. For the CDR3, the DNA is TGTGCCAGCAGCTTGGCCGGGAGGGACAGACAGCCCCAGCATTTT. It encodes CASSLAGRDRQPQHF.

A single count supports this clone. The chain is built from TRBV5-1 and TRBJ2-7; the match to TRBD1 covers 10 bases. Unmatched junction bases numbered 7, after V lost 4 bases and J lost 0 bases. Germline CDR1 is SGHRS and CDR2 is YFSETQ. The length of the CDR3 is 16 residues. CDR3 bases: TGCGCCAGCAGCCTCGTGGGGGACAGGGGCTCCTACGAGCAGTACTTC. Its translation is CASSLVGDRGSYEQYF.

The CDR3, as DNA: TGCGCCAGCAGCTTGCGGCAGGAGGACACTGAAGCTTTCTTT. Translating gives CASSLRQEDTEAFF. The V call is TRBV5-1, the J call TRBJ1-1; D unclear. Germline lookup yields CDR1 SGHRS and CDR2 YFSETQ. The CDR3 extends over 14 amino acids. Trimming shortened V by 1 base and J by 3 bases, and 10 bases separated the two germline ends.

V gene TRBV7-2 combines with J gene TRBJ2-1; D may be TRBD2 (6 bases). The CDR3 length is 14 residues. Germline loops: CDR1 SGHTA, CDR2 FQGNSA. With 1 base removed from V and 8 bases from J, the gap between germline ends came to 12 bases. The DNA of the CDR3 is TGTGCCAGCAGCTTAGGGTGGGGAGGAGATGAGCAGTTCTTC. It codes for CASSLGWGGDEQFF.

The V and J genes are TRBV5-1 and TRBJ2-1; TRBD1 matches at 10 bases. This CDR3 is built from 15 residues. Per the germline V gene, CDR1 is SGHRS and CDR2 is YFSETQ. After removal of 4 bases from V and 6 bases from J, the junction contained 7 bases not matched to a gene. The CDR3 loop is CASSLSGTGVNEQFF. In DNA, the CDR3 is TGCGCCAGCAGCCTTTCCGGGACAGGGGTCAATGAGCAGTTCTTC.

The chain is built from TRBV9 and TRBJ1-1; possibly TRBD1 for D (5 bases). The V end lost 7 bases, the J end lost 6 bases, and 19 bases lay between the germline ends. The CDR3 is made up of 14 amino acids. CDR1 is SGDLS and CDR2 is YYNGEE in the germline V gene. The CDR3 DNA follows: TGTGCCAGCGGGGAGGGACGGAGAGATGCTGAAGCTTTCTTT. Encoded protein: CASGEGRRDAEAFF.

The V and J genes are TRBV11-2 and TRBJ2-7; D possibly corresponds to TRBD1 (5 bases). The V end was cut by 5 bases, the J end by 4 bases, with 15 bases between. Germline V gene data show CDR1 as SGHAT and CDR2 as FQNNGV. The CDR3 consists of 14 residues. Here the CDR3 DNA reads TGTGCCAGCAGCAAAATTCGACAGCCTTACGAGCAGTACTTC. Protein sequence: CASSKIRQPYEQYF.

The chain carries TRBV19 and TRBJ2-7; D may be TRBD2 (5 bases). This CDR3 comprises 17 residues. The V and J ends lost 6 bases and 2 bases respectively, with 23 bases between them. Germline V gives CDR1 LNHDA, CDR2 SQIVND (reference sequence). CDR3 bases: TGTGCCAGTAGCCTCACGACCGTTCGGGGTACGACCTACGAGCAGTACTTC. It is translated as CASSLTTVRGTTYEQYF.

Here the CDR3 reads CASSPPGGGGVYNEQFF. CDR3 nucleotides: TGTGCCAGCAGCCCTCCCGGTGGCGGGGGGGTCTACAATGAGCAGTTCTTC. The rearrangement links TRBV5-6 to TRBJ2-1, with 9 positions matching TRBD2. This CDR3 spans 17 amino acids. Germline V gene data show CDR1 as SGHDT and CDR2 as YYEEEE. With V trimmed by 4 bases and J by 3 bases, 11 bases remained unmatched.